A selection of T cell receptor beta chains follows, all from one sample in a study of tumor-infiltrating lymphocytes in localized non-small cell lung cancer. The repertoire was sequenced with immunoSEQ multiplex PCR; TCRdb's copy has only in-frame clones and lacks some. The sample yields under 15,000 clones, under 70% seen once. The specimen was lung tumor tissue. The receptors derive from a human donor with non-small cell lung cancer. CDR3s include the opening cysteine and the closing phenylalanine or tryptophan. The order of the fields is V gene, clone size, J gene, D gene, CDR3 DNA, CDR3 protein. D genes are given only for firm matches. Only part of the rows carry a size: once, few, many, or a class if the clone is expanded.

V gene: TRBV11-2
clone size: .
J gene: TRBJ2-2
D gene: .
CDR3 DNA: TGTGCCAGCAGCTTAGCGCTAGCGACGGGGGAGCTGTTTTTT
CDR3 protein: CASSLALATGELFF

V gene: TRBV19
clone size: .
J gene: TRBJ1-5
D gene: .
CDR3 DNA: TGTGCCAGTAGTGGGGTTCTAGGCCAGCCCCAGCATTTT
CDR3 protein: CASSGVLGQPQHF

V gene: TRBV27
clone size: .
J gene: TRBJ1-1
D gene: .
CDR3 DNA: TGTGCCAGCAGTTTTCAAACTGGGCGGGGATACACTGAAGCTTTCTTT
CDR3 protein: CASSFQTGRGYTEAFF

V gene: TRBV27
clone size: .
J gene: TRBJ1-2
D gene: TRBD1
CDR3 DNA: TGTGCCAGCGGCACGGGGGGAACAGGGGGCAATGGCTACACCTTC
CDR3 protein: CASGTGGTGGNGYTF

V gene: TRBV5-1
clone size: .
J gene: TRBJ2-1
D gene: TRBD2
CDR3 DNA: TGCGCCAGCAGCCCGCGACTAGCGGGAGCCACTGCGAGGGTGTTCTTC
CDR3 protein: CASSPRLAGATARVFF

V gene: TRBV5-5
clone size: few
J gene: TRBJ1-2
D gene: .
CDR3 DNA: TGTGCCAGCAGCTTGAAATATCAAGTAAACCATGGCTACACCTTC
CDR3 protein: CASSLKYQVNHGYTF

V gene: TRBV14
clone size: .
J gene: TRBJ2-7
D gene: .
CDR3 DNA: TGTGCCAGCAGCCAAGGATTGTCCTGGAGCTCCTACGAGCAGTACTTC
CDR3 protein: CASSQGLSWSSYEQYF

V gene: TRBV5-6
clone size: .
J gene: TRBJ1-4
D gene: .
CDR3 DNA: TGTGCCAGCAGCCTCCGGCACCCCGAGGAAAAACTGTTTTTT
CDR3 protein: CASSLRHPEEKLFF

V gene: TRBV7-8
clone size: .
J gene: TRBJ2-1
D gene: TRBD2
CDR3 DNA: TGTGCCAGCAGCTTAGGGGAGCGCGGGAGAGGGGATGAGCAGTTCTTC
CDR3 protein: CASSLGERGRGDEQFF

V gene: TRBV5-1
clone size: .
J gene: TRBJ2-7
D gene: TRBD1
CDR3 DNA: TGCGCCAGCAGCTACGGGACAGGTGCCTCCTACGAGCAGTACTTC
CDR3 protein: CASSYGTGASYEQYF

V gene: TRBV7-9
clone size: once
J gene: TRBJ2-5
D gene: .
CDR3 DNA: TGTGCCAGCAGCCTGGTAACAGTTCAAGAGACCCAGTACTTC
CDR3 protein: CASSLVTVQETQYF

V gene: TRBV18
clone size: .
J gene: TRBJ1-1
D gene: TRBD1
CDR3 DNA: TGTGCCAGCTCACCGGTGGGACAGGAAGCTTTCTTT
CDR3 protein: CASSPVGQEAFF

V gene: TRBV10-2
clone size: .
J gene: TRBJ1-2
D gene: .
CDR3 DNA: TGCGCCAGCAGTGGAGGCGTAGGGCGCGGGAATGGCTACACCTTC
CDR3 protein: CASSGGVGRGNGYTF

V gene: TRBV7-9
clone size: few
J gene: TRBJ1-4
D gene: .
CDR3 DNA: TGTGCCAGCAGCTTTGGGGTAACTAATGAAAAACTGTTTTTT
CDR3 protein: CASSFGVTNEKLFF

V gene: TRBV10-3
clone size: medium-sized
J gene: TRBJ1-5
D gene: TRBD1
CDR3 DNA: TGTGCCATATCGACAGGGGACCCCAATCAGCCCCAGCATTTT
CDR3 protein: CAISTGDPNQPQHF

V gene: TRBV5-4
clone size: .
J gene: TRBJ2-7
D gene: .
CDR3 DNA: TGTGCCAGCAGCTTGGCAGGGGCCCACGAGCAGTACTTC
CDR3 protein: CASSLAGAHEQYF

V gene: TRBV2
clone size: medium-sized
J gene: TRBJ2-7
D gene: .
CDR3 DNA: TGTGCCCGCTCCACCCGACTGACCGCCGAGCAGTACTTC
CDR3 protein: CARSTRLTAEQYF

V gene: TRBV5-3
clone size: .
J gene: TRBJ2-1
D gene: .
CDR3 DNA: TGTGCCAGAAGCTTAACCGGGTCCTACAATGAGCAGTTCTTC
CDR3 protein: CARSLTGSYNEQFF

V gene: TRBV28
clone size: .
J gene: TRBJ2-2
D gene: .
CDR3 DNA: TGTGCCAGCAGTTTTGGTGGCGGGACCGGGGAGCTGTTTTTT
CDR3 protein: CASSFGGGTGELFF

V gene: TRBV21-1
clone size: few
J gene: TRBJ2-7
D gene: .
CDR3 DNA: TGTGCCAGCAGCAAAGGGACTAGCGGGAGGGACGAGCAGTACTTC
CDR3 protein: CASSKGTSGRDEQYF

V gene: TRBV7-6
clone size: .
J gene: TRBJ2-1
D gene: .
CDR3 DNA: TGTGCCAGCAGCTTAGCGTCCTTACTAGCACTGGACAATGAGCAGTTCTTC
CDR3 protein: CASSLASLLALDNEQFF

V gene: TRBV7-9
clone size: .
J gene: TRBJ2-7
D gene: .
CDR3 DNA: TGTGCCAGCAGCTTAGCCATAGGTGGGAGCTACGAGCAGTACTTC
CDR3 protein: CASSLAIGGSYEQYF

V gene: TRBV15
clone size: .
J gene: TRBJ2-3
D gene: .
CDR3 DNA: TGTGCCACCTCGAAGGCCCCTAGTGATACGCAGTATTTT
CDR3 protein: CATSKAPSDTQYF

V gene: TRBV2
clone size: .
J gene: TRBJ2-1
D gene: .
CDR3 DNA: TGTGCCAGCAGTGGTTCAGATAGCTCCTACAATGAGCAGTTCTTC
CDR3 protein: CASSGSDSSYNEQFF

V gene: TRBV6-6
clone size: once
J gene: TRBJ2-5
D gene: .
CDR3 DNA: TGTGCCAGCAGTTACGGGGCTAGACTATACCAAGAGACCCAGTACTTC
CDR3 protein: CASSYGARLYQETQYF

V gene: TRBV19
clone size: .
J gene: TRBJ1-5
D gene: .
CDR3 DNA: TGTGCCAGTAGTGTGAGAAGCAATCAGCCCCAGCATTTT
CDR3 protein: CASSVRSNQPQHF

V gene: TRBV11-3
clone size: .
J gene: TRBJ2-7
D gene: .
CDR3 DNA: TGTGCCAGCAGCGCCGGGACTTCCAACGAGCAGTACTTC
CDR3 protein: CASSAGTSNEQYF

V gene: TRBV6-6
clone size: .
J gene: TRBJ2-7
D gene: TRBD2
CDR3 DNA: TGTGCCAGTACCCGGGGGGGAAGCTCCTACGAGCAGTACTTC
CDR3 protein: CASTRGGSSYEQYF

V gene: TRBV11-2
clone size: few
J gene: TRBJ2-3
D gene: .
CDR3 DNA: TGTGCCAGCAGCTTAGGCGCTACGCAGTATTTT
CDR3 protein: CASSLGATQYF

V gene: TRBV7-8
clone size: .
J gene: TRBJ1-6
D gene: TRBD1
CDR3 DNA: TGTGCCAGCAGCTCTACAGGGGCTAATTCACCCCTCCACTTT
CDR3 protein: CASSSTGANSPLHF

V gene: TRBV11-2
clone size: medium-sized
J gene: TRBJ2-1
D gene: TRBD2
CDR3 DNA: TGTGCCAGCAGCTTATCTCTAGCGGTCAGCTACAATGAGCAGTTCTTC
CDR3 protein: CASSLSLAVSYNEQFF

V gene: TRBV4-3
clone size: .
J gene: TRBJ1-2
D gene: .
CDR3 DNA: TGCGCCAGCAGCCAAGAGGGCGGCAGGGTAGCGGAGGGCTACACCTTC
CDR3 protein: CASSQEGGRVAEGYTF

V gene: TRBV19
clone size: .
J gene: TRBJ2-7
D gene: TRBD1
CDR3 DNA: TGTGCCAGTAGTAACCGGGACAGGGGCATCTACGAGCAGTACTTC
CDR3 protein: CASSNRDRGIYEQYF

V gene: TRBV7-2
clone size: .
J gene: TRBJ2-1
D gene: .
CDR3 DNA: TGTGCCAGCAGCTTACTAGTCAACAATGAGCAGTTCTTC
CDR3 protein: CASSLLVNNEQFF

V gene: TRBV30
clone size: .
J gene: TRBJ2-1
D gene: TRBD2
CDR3 DNA: TGTGCCTGGAGTGATGACTGGCGGGGGAACAATGAGCAGTTCTTC
CDR3 protein: CAWSDDWRGNNEQFF

V gene: TRBV19
clone size: .
J gene: TRBJ1-3
D gene: .
CDR3 DNA: TGTGCCAGTAGTCGACCGGACCTTGGAAACACCATATATTTT
CDR3 protein: CASSRPDLGNTIYF

V gene: TRBV7-9
clone size: .
J gene: TRBJ2-1
D gene: .
CDR3 DNA: TGTGCCAGCAGCCCCTACAATGAGCAGTTCTTC
CDR3 protein: CASSPYNEQFF

V gene: TRBV7-2
clone size: .
J gene: TRBJ1-2
D gene: TRBD1
CDR3 DNA: TGTGCCAGCAGCCCCAGACAGGGGGCAACCTATGGCTACACCTTC
CDR3 protein: CASSPRQGATYGYTF

V gene: TRBV21-1
clone size: medium-sized
J gene: TRBJ1-1
D gene: .
CDR3 DNA: TGTGCCAGCAGCACCTCCCGCCCCCCCTACACTGAAGCTTTCTTT
CDR3 protein: CASSTSRPPYTEAFF

V gene: TRBV29-1
clone size: .
J gene: TRBJ1-2
D gene: .
CDR3 DNA: TGCAGCGTTTCCACGAAGAACTATGGCTACACCTTC
CDR3 protein: CSVSTKNYGYTF

V gene: TRBV18
clone size: .
J gene: TRBJ1-5
D gene: .
CDR3 DNA: TGTGCCAGCTCACTGGGTCTGGGGCCAAATAGCAATCAGCCCCAGCATTTT
CDR3 protein: CASSLGLGPNSNQPQHF

V gene: TRBV2
clone size: .
J gene: TRBJ2-1
D gene: TRBD2
CDR3 DNA: TGTGCCAGCAGTGGGGTAGCGGGAGCAAATGAGCAGTTCTTC
CDR3 protein: CASSGVAGANEQFF

V gene: TRBV4-1
clone size: .
J gene: TRBJ2-2
D gene: .
CDR3 DNA: TGCGCCAGCAGCTCCCCCCCGGAGGAGCTGTTTTTT
CDR3 protein: CASSSPPEELFF

V gene: TRBV4-1
clone size: .
J gene: TRBJ2-7
D gene: .
CDR3 DNA: TGCGCCAGCAGCCAATGGCTCTCAGTCTCCTACGAGCAGTACTTC
CDR3 protein: CASSQWLSVSYEQYF

V gene: TRBV18
clone size: .
J gene: TRBJ2-3
D gene: TRBD2
CDR3 DNA: TGTGCCAGCTCACCACTTCCGGGGACTAGCGGGTCTAGCACAGATACGCAGTATTTT
CDR3 protein: CASSPLPGTSGSSTDTQYF

V gene: TRBV6-1
clone size: .
J gene: TRBJ2-3
D gene: .
CDR3 DNA: TGTGCCAGCAGTGAAAATTGGGAGACAGATACGCAGTATTTT
CDR3 protein: CASSENWETDTQYF

V gene: TRBV7-8
clone size: .
J gene: TRBJ2-3
D gene: TRBD2
CDR3 DNA: TGTGCCAGCAGCCCGGGGGGAGATACGCAGTATTTT
CDR3 protein: CASSPGGDTQYF

V gene: TRBV6-5
clone size: .
J gene: TRBJ1-5
D gene: .
CDR3 DNA: TGTGCCAGCAGTTCCCAGGCCGGTCAGCCCCAGCATTTT
CDR3 protein: CASSSQAGQPQHF

V gene: TRBV19
clone size: .
J gene: TRBJ2-7
D gene: .
CDR3 DNA: TGTGCCAGTAGTATCGACATAGCCTACGAGCAGTACTTC
CDR3 protein: CASSIDIAYEQYF

V gene: TRBV29-1
clone size: few
J gene: TRBJ2-1
D gene: .
CDR3 DNA: TGCAGCGTTAGGGACTTCCACAATGAGCAGTTCTTC
CDR3 protein: CSVRDFHNEQFF

V gene: TRBV21-1
clone size: once
J gene: TRBJ1-2
D gene: .
CDR3 DNA: TGTGCCAGCAGCAAAGTACGAGGGGGTAGTTATGGCTACACCTTC
CDR3 protein: CASSKVRGGSYGYTF

V gene: TRBV7-5
clone size: .
J gene: TRBJ2-7
D gene: .
CDR3 DNA: TGTGTCAGAAGCTTTGACCGACAGGGGGACTCCTACGAGCAGTACTTC
CDR3 protein: CVRSFDRQGDSYEQYF

V gene: TRBV7-6
clone size: .
J gene: TRBJ2-1
D gene: .
CDR3 DNA: TGTGCCAGCAGCCTCCAGACCAATGAGCAGTTCTTC
CDR3 protein: CASSLQTNEQFF